This TCR beta chain stems from a study of T cell responses to AZD1222 COVID-19 vaccine. A remark on this clone: As yet, its antigen is unknown.

The study, taken as a whole, reports: White British donors predominated, females outnumbered males, and clonal diversity was possibly underestimated. No day 14 peak samples; only post-peak repertoires were characterized.

Using immunoSEQ multiplex PCR, the repertoire was profiled, and TCRdb retains in-frame clones only, with some absent. The repertoire has approximately 92,000 clones, approximately 90% of them found once; the top ten carry roughly 20%. Germline assignment: CDR1 SGHRS and CDR2 YFSETQ. The CDR3 is made up of 16 amino acids. With 0 bases removed from V and 1 base from J, the gap between germline ends came to 12 bases. The starting material was peripheral blood, obtained on day 0 of AZD1222 vaccination. The receptor was isolated from an adult in good health. This chain uses TRBV5-1 with TRBJ2-3; no clear D. CDR3 protein: CASSLVLGGGTDTQYF. The CDR3 nucleotides are TGCGCCAGCAGCTTGGTTTTGGGTGGGGGCACAGATACGCAGTATTTT.